A single sample gave rise to the 13 T cell receptor beta chains below, sequenced in a study of early T cells in non-severe SARS-CoV-2 infection. In TCRdb, the 5' RACE reads were re-called with MiXCR into one record per CDR3 protein. The sample shows about 61,000 distinct CDR3 sequences, under 14% of them seen only once. The specimen sequenced was whole blood. Source of these receptors: an adult who was a healthcare worker with PCR-confirmed SARS-CoV-2 infection or an uninfected control (not recorded which).

At least ten counts were recorded for this clonotype. CDR3 nucleotide sequence: TGTGCCAGCAGCGGACGGACCTACAATGAGCAGTTCTTC. Protein product: CASSGRTYNEQFF. The gene calls are TRBV6-5 and TRBJ2-1; D unresolved. Trimming left V 6 bases short and J 2 bases short, with 8 bases between. CDR1 MNHEY and CDR2 SVGAGI come from the germline V gene. The CDR3 has 13 residues.

This clonotype is categorized as medium-sized. This chain connects TRBV29-1 to TRBJ1-1, with D uncertain. The CDR3 extends over 9 amino acids. The germline gives CDR1 SQVTM, CDR2 ANQGSEA. Deletions cut 8 bases from V and 8 bases from J, with 9 bases between. CDR3 residues: CSPGVEAFF. The CDR3 region has the DNA TGCAGCCCTGGCGTAGAAGCTTTCTTT.

This clonotype came up a few times. The genes are TRBV7-6 and TRBJ2-7, with 12 bases matching TRBD2. Germline CDR1 is SGHVS and CDR2 is FNYEAQ. The V segment lost 0 bases and the J segment 0 bases; nucleotides outside the gene matches: 0. This CDR3 is 16 amino acids long. Here the CDR3 reads CASSLATSGSSYEQYF. CDR3 nucleotide sequence: TGTGCCAGCAGCTTAGCGACTAGCGGGAGCTCCTACGAGCAGTACTTC.

The gene calls are TRBV11-2 and TRBJ2-1; the D is unclear. The CDR3 length is 12 residues. The V end lost 1 base, the J end lost 9 bases, and 7 bases lay between the germline ends. The germline gives CDR1 SGHAT, CDR2 FQNNGV. DNA for the CDR3: TGTGCCAGCAGCTTAGGACCCGTTGAGCAGTTCTTC. This gives the protein CASSLGPVEQFF.

This clonotype appeared a single time. The chain couples TRBV3-1 to TRBJ1-1, with TRBD1 as a possible D gene (5 bases). Germline V gene sequence: CDR1 LGHDT, CDR2 YNNKEL (reference sequence). Trimming cost V 4 bases and J 3 bases, with 9 bases left between them. The CDR3 contains 13 residues. CDR3: CASSPSRDTEAFF. The CDR3 bases are TGTGCCAGCAGCCCTAGCAGGGACACTGAAGCTTTCTTT.

This clonotype was observed a few times. The CDR3 reads CASSSTSGGDTQYF. The CDR3 DNA sequence: TGTGCCAGCAGTTCCACTTCCGGGGGGGATACGCAGTATTTT. The gene calls are TRBV12-3 or TRBV12-4 and TRBJ2-3, with TRBD2 matching over 7 bases. With V trimmed by 4 bases and J by 6 bases, 7 bases remained unmatched. The CDR3 extends over 14 amino acids.

This clonotype was recorded at least ten times. The CDR3 coding sequence is TGTGCCAGCAGCCCTACAGGGTTTTCGGCCAATGAGCAGTTCTTC. Translating gives CASSPTGFSANEQFF. The V gene is TRBV9, the J gene TRBJ2-1, with D tentatively TRBD1 (6 bases). The germline V and J ends were trimmed by 4 bases and 6 bases, with 17 bases remaining between them. The CDR3 is 15 amino acids. In germline, CDR1 is SGDLS, CDR2 YYNGEE.

The CDR3, as DNA: TGCAGCGGCGGACAGGGAACAGATACGCAGTATTTT. It encodes CSGGQGTDTQYF. The chain combines TRBV29-1 with TRBJ2-3; 8 bases match TRBD1. The germline gives CDR1 SQVTM, CDR2 ANQGSEA. CDR3 length: 12 residues. The ends lost 7 bases at V and 3 bases at J; junction bases unmatched: 3.

This clonotype was observed many times. In DNA form, the CDR3 reads TGTGCCAGCAGCCCGAGACAGGGACTATTCAATACGCAGTATTTT. This gives the protein CASSPRQGLFNTQYF. V and J are TRBV7-9 and TRBJ2-3; either TRBD1 or TRBD2 may supply D (7 bases each). The CDR3 is 15 residues long. The V end lost 5 bases, the J end lost 7 bases, and 19 bases lay between the germline ends. Germline loops: CDR1 SEHNR, CDR2 FQNEAQ (reference sequence).

There are many counts of this clonotype. The V gene is TRBV24-1, the J gene TRBJ2-1; D may be TRBD1 (5 bases). The germline gives CDR1 KGHDR, CDR2 SFDVKD. This CDR3 is 14 amino acids long. The V end lost 7 bases, the J end lost 7 bases, and 16 bases lay between the germline ends. The chain's CDR3 is CATSHSGARNEQFF. CDR3 nucleotides: TGTGCCACCAGCCACAGTGGGGCGAGGAATGAGCAGTTCTTC.

This clonotype was detected ten times or more. The V and J genes are TRBV6-4 and TRBJ2-1; the match to TRBD1 covers 8 bases. V was pared by 3 bases and J by 2 bases, with 6 bases of the junction left unmatched. The CDR3 is made up of 16 amino acids. Germline V gives CDR1 MRHNA, CDR2 SNTAGT. The CDR3 DNA is TGTGCCAGCAGTGAGTCTGGGACAGGCGCCTACAATGAGCAGTTCTTC. It specifies CASSESGTGAYNEQFF.

This clonotype was counted many times. The J gene is TRBJ2-3, the V gene TRBV10-2, with 7 nucleotides matching TRBD2. The V gene's germline CDR1 is WSHSY and CDR2 SAAADI. This CDR3 is 14 amino acids long. J gave up 8 bases and V 0 bases, and 5 bases lay outside the gene matches. The CDR3, as DNA: TGCGCCAGCAGTGAGTCTGGCCGGGGGGTTACGCAGTATTTT. This sequence encodes CASSESGRGVTQYF.

The J gene is TRBJ1-5, the V gene TRBV12-3 or TRBV12-4, with 9 bases identical to TRBD1. The CDR3 totals 15 residues. Trimming took 6 bases from V and 2 from J; bases not matched to a gene: 5. CDR3 protein: CASRRTGDGNQPQHF. CDR3 nucleotides: TGTGCCAGCAGACGGACAGGGGATGGCAATCAGCCCCAGCATTTT.